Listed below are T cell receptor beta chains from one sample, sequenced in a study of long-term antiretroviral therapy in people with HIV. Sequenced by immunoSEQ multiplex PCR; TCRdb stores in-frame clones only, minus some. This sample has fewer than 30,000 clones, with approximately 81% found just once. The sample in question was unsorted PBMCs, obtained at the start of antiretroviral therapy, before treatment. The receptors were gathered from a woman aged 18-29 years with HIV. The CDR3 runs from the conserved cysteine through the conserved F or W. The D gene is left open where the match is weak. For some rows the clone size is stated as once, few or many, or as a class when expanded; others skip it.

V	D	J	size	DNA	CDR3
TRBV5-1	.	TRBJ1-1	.	TGCGCCAGCAGCTTGACGGGGGGTAACACTGAAGCTTTCTTT	CASSLTGGNTEAFF
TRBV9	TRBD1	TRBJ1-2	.	TGTGCCAGCAGCGTCTCCGGACAGGACTATGGCTACACCTTC	CASSVSGQDYGYTF
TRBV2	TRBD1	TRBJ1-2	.	TGTGCCAGCCTCCCGACAGGGGATTATGGCTACACCTTC	CASLPTGDYGYTF
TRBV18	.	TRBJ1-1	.	TGTGCCAGCTCACCACGCGAGTGGCTGAACACTGAAGCTTTCTTT	CASSPREWLNTEAFF
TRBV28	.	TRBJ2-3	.	TGTGCCAGCAGTTTAAATCCAGGGAACATAGCAGATACGCAGTATTTT	CASSLNPGNIADTQYF
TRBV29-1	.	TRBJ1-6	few	TGCAGCGTTGTTACGCAGGGCGGGAATTCACCCCTCCACTTT	CSVVTQGGNSPLHF
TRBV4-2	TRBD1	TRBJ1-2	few	TGTGCCAGCAGCCAACCGGACAGGGGCGAAAGTGGCTACACCTTC	CASSQPDRGESGYTF
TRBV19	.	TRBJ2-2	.	TGTGCCAGTAGTATCTTCCAGGGCACCGGGGAGCTGTTTTTT	CASSIFQGTGELFF
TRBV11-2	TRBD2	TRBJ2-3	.	TGTGCCAGCAGCTTAGTTCCTAGCGGAGGCAGCACAGATACGCAGTATTTT	CASSLVPSGGSTDTQYF
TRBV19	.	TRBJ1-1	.	TGTGCCAGTAAAGCAGGGGTAGTGACTGAAGCTTTCTTT	CASKAGVVTEAFF
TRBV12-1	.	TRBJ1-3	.	TGTGCCAGCAGTCCCTCGAGGACTGGAAACACCATATATTTT	CASSPSRTGNTIYF
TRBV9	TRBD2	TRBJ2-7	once	TGTGCCAGCAGCGCTAGCGGGAGCGGTTCCGAGCAGTACTTC	CASSASGSGSEQYF
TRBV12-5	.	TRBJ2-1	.	TGTGCTAGTGGTTTGGACATCTACAATGAGCAGTTCTTC	CASGLDIYNEQFF
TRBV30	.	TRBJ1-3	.	TGTGCCTGTACAGGGCTGAGCTCTGGAAACACCATATATTTT	CACTGLSSGNTIYF